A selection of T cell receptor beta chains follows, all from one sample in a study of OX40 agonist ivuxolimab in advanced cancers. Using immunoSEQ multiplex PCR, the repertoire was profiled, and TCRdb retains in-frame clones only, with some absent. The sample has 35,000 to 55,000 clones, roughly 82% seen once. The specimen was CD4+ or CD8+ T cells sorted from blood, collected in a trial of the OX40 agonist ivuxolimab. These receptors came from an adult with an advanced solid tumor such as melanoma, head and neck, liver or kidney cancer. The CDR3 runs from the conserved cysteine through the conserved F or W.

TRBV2,CASSTLQGGEQFF
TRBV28,CASSSVGQGLSYGYTF
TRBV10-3,CAISGQEHQPQHF
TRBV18,CASSPGRTTEQFF
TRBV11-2,CASSLSTGTEPYEQYF
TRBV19,CASSSQGSPDTQYF
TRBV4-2,CASSQTIAGGLVKQETQYF
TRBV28,CASGIQGAHEQYF
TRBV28,CASSSTGIFEDTQYF
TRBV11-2,CASSSSGSYYEQYF
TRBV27,CASSLSRGFSGQYF
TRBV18,CASSPIGSSYEQYF
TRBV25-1,CASSEPQGFTGELFF
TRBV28,CASSSAGTGGFGYTF
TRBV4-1,CASSQAVSGGGERDTQYF
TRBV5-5,CASSSNPGGAYGYTF
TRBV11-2,CASSTFRASYNEQFF
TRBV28,CASSSRELSSYNSPLHF
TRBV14,CASSQDLVETQYF
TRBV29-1,CSGGQASTDTQYF
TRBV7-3,CASSPRQGRTYTGELFF
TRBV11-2,CASSWGAGSADTQYF
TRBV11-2,CASSHPPPGTDTQYF
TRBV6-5,CASRTRAYEQYF
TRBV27,CASSLTGLGGYTF
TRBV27,CASSLYGRAPNQPQHF
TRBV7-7,CASSLLAGGSTGELFF
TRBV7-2,CASSLAGGGQPQHF
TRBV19,CASSISGAYNEQFF
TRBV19,CATQTGAGDSPLHF
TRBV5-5,CASSTVGATFNQPQHF
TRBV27,CASSRDRDIIYEQYF
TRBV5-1,CASSRGEDTEAFF
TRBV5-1,CASSLTGLGDEQYF